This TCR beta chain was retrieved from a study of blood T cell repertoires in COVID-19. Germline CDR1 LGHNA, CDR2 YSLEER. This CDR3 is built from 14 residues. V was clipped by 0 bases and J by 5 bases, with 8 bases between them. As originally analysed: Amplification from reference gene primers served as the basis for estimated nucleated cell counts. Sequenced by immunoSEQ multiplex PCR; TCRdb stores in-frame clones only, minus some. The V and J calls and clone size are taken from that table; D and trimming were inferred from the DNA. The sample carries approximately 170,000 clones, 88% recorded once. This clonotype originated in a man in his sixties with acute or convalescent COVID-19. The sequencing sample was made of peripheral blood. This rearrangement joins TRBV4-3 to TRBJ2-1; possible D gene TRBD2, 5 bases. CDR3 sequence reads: CASSQDRGDNEQFF. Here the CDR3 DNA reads TGCGCCAGCAGCCAAGATCGGGGAGACAATGAGCAGTTCTTC.